The present T cell receptor beta chain was sequenced within a study of T cell responses to AZD1222 COVID-19 vaccine. Study-level points and caveats: At study baseline, merely several AZD1222 recipients were seropositive.

Remarks on this clone: Its target is unknown. This sample also contains other DNA sequences that code for the same CDR3.

The V and J ends lost 5 bases and 2 bases respectively, with 7 bases between them. The length of the CDR3 is 13 residues. Profiling relied on immunoSEQ multiplex PCR, and the TCRdb table lists in-frame clones only, not all of them. The sample has about 130,000 clones, 88% seen once. Sample: peripheral blood, taken 28 days after the second AZD1222 dose. This chain links TRBV12-3 or TRBV12-4 with TRBJ1-5; D might be TRBD1 (5 bases). This TCR derives from an adult who received the AZD1222 COVID-19 vaccine. CDR3 nucleotides: TGTGCCAGCAGTCCGGGGGGCAATCAGCCCCAGCATTTT. As protein: CASSPGGNQPQHF.